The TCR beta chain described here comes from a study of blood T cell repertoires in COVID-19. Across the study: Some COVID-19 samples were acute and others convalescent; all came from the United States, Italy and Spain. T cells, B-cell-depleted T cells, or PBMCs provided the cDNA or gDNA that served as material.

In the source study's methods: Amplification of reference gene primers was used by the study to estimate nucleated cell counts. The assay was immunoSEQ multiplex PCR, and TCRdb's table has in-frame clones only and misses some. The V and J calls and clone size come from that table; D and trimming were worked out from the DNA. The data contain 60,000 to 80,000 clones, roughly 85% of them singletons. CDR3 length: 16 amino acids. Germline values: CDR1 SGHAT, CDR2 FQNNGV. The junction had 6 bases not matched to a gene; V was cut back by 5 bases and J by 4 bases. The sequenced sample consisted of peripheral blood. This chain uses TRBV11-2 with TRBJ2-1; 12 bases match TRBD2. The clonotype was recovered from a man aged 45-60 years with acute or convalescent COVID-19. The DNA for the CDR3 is TGTGCCAGCAGCAGAACTAGCGGGGGGCTGTACAATGAGCAGTTCTTC. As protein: CASSRTSGGLYNEQFF.